A selection of T cell receptor beta chains follows, all from one sample in a study of Graves' ophthalmopathy and Graves' hyperthyroidism. TCRdb called the multiplex PCR reads again in MiXCR, with one record for every CDR3 protein. This sample has hundreds of thousands of distinct CDR3 sequences, with 21% found just once. The sequenced sample consisted of peripheral blood. The receptors derive from a woman in her late teens or twenties with stable Graves' hyperthyroidism. The CDR3 runs from the conserved cysteine through the conserved F or W. The D gene is left open where the match is weak.

D gene	V gene	J gene	CDR3 protein
-	TRBV19	TRBJ1-1	CASGTGEGATEAFF
-	TRBV12-3/TRBV12-4	TRBJ1-2	CASSPLQEGGYTF
TRBD1	TRBV12-3/TRBV12-4	TRBJ2-7	CASSFQGATYEQYF
TRBD1	TRBV29-1	TRBJ1-6	CSAAEGASSPLHF
-	TRBV29-1	TRBJ1-1	CSVPRPDRTMNTEAFF
-	TRBV12-3/TRBV12-4	TRBJ1-2	CASSAGVNYGYTF
-	TRBV7-9	TRBJ2-5	CASRLLYGTQYF
-	TRBV9	TRBJ2-7	CASSASPKTVTYEQYF
-	TRBV12-5	TRBJ1-6	CASGFGAPLHF
-	TRBV18	TRBJ1-1	CASSPGTLSGKTEAFF
-	TRBV12-3/TRBV12-4	TRBJ1-2	CASSAASGVGYTF
-	TRBV11-2	TRBJ2-1	CASSFGGTSYYEQFF
TRBD1	TRBV27	TRBJ2-2	CASSPYGTGKTGELFF
-	TRBV12-3/TRBV12-4	TRBJ1-5	CASSGLGGGSNQPQHF
-	TRBV3-1	TRBJ2-7	CASSAHGTDYEQYF
-	TRBV12-5	TRBJ2-2	CASGGRGELFF
TRBD2	TRBV7-9	TRBJ2-2	CASSSAGPPTGELFF
-	TRBV15	TRBJ2-7	CATSGPHADSSYEQYF
TRBD1	TRBV18	TRBJ2-7	CASSPDSGTGSYEQYF
-	TRBV6-5	TRBJ2-7	CASSYGGDYEQYF
-	TRBV27	TRBJ1-5	CASSLTASQTPQHF
-	TRBV6-2/TRBV6-3	TRBJ1-5	CASRRKQGLFSNQPQHF
-	TRBV6-2/TRBV6-3	TRBJ1-5	CASRRDGKRPQHF
-	TRBV15	TRBJ2-1	CATSRVVGRDGPYNEQFF
-	TRBV7-3	TRBJ1-2	CASSPKPGQMEDGYTF
TRBD2	TRBV12-3/TRBV12-4	TRBJ2-7	CASSSRSSGSRHEQYF
-	TRBV7-9	TRBJ2-2	CASSPTSIVGELFF
-	TRBV19	TRBJ1-1	CASSRDLGTEAFF
-	TRBV6-2/TRBV6-3	TRBJ2-5	CASSYSWMIRVEETQYF
-	TRBV28	TRBJ2-5	CASSFWGVGSQETQYF
-	TRBV10-3	TRBJ1-6	CAISAGPNNSPLHF
TRBD1	TRBV10-3	TRBJ2-7	CAISSAGTAYEQYF
TRBD2	TRBV25-1	TRBJ2-7	CASSEHIGGRVRDEQYF
TRBD1	TRBV27	TRBJ1-6	CASSVQGASNSAIHF
-	TRBV11-2	TRBJ2-4	CASSPLVGSKNIQYF
-	TRBV18	TRBJ2-5	CASSLRAAETQYF
TRBD1	TRBV4-1	TRBJ1-5	CASSQGGQGLVQPQHF
-	TRBV11-2	TRBJ2-5	CASSYRVGLGETQYF
TRBD1	TRBV19	TRBJ2-6	CASSIGTGISGANVLTF
-	TRBV20-1	TRBJ2-4	CSASDRRVNIQYF
TRBD1	TRBV12-3/TRBV12-4	TRBJ2-5	CASRKGQGRYQETEYF
TRBD2	TRBV29-1	TRBJ2-7	CSVDPTGGGEQYF
-	TRBV2	TRBJ1-1	CASREDSGHLSTEAFF
TRBD1	TRBV6-1	TRBJ2-7	CASVGGLYLNEQYF
-	TRBV7-2	TRBJ1-2	CASSVRDGSYGYTF
TRBD2	TRBV2	TRBJ2-7	CASSESRPSGRSSLLF
TRBD2	TRBV19	TRBJ2-5	CASSQDSGSETQYF
-	TRBV6-5	TRBJ1-1	CASSSQGWGSGTEAFF
-	TRBV5-1	TRBJ2-7	CASSLARAEDEQYF
TRBD1	TRBV15	TRBJ1-2	CATSRPGQGAHDYGYTF
-	TRBV6-1	TRBJ2-7	CASSQHRVGEQYF
-	TRBV29-1	TRBJ2-5	CSVEKAFLGETQYF
TRBD1	TRBV20-1	TRBJ1-2	CSGNRGCNYGYTF
-	TRBV6-2/TRBV6-3	TRBJ1-5	CASSRQGGNQPQHF
-	TRBV27	TRBJ1-1	CASSLSSGTYGLEAFF
-	TRBV12-3/TRBV12-4	TRBJ1-5	CASSLSGGGLNQPQHF
-	TRBV12-3/TRBV12-4	TRBJ1-5	CASSPPGHRDQPQHF
-	TRBV27	TRBJ1-1	CASSPVRGGTEAFF
-	TRBV30	TRBJ2-5	CAWSFEQETQYF
TRBD2	TRBV2	TRBJ2-5	CASSGGSGGQETQYF